The sequence of this TCR beta chain was determined in a study of prognosis after radiotherapy for stage I lung cancer. General study findings and limits: Among patients who developed distant metastases, Shannon entropy after stereotactic body radiation therapy was lower.

This clonotype was detected many times. Its cognate antigen is unknown. Trimming removed 3 bases from V and 3 bases from J, with 9 bases in between. The CDR3 is 13 amino acids. Germline V gives CDR1 SNHLY, CDR2 FYNNEI. TCR beta CDR3 was amplified from genomic DNA by two-round multiplex PCR. Amplification in first-round PCR relied on primers specific to each TRBV and TRBJ gene. One entry per CDR3 protein results from TCRdb running MiXCR on the multiplex PCR reads. The sample includes just under 20,000 distinct CDR3 sequences, over 25% of them seen just once. This sequence originates from a donor aged 50 or older with non-small cell lung cancer. The sequenced sample was PBMCs, obtained before or after stereotactic body radiation therapy (not recorded which). The chain recombines TRBV2 with TRBJ2-7; D not resolved. CDR3 DNA: TGTGCCAGCAGTGACGTGACGGACTACGAGCAGTACTTC. Residues: CASSDVTDYEQYF. Filled out from reference TRBV2 and TRBJ2-7, the complete variable domain reads EPEVTQTPSHQVTQMGQEVILRCVPISNHLYFYWYRQILGQKVEFLVSFYNNEISEKSEIFDDQFSVERPDGSNFTLKIRSTKLEDSAMYFCASSDVTDYEQYFGPGTRLTVT.